These T cell receptor beta chains were read from a single sample in a study of blood T cell repertoires in COVID-19. The method was immunoSEQ multiplex PCR; TCRdb's version includes in-frame clones alone and lacks a portion of them. The sample holds roughly 60,000 clones, roughly four fifths seen once. Sequenced material: peripheral blood. The receptors shown here come from a man older than 75 with acute or convalescent COVID-19. Each CDR3 is given with its conserved first and last residue. Fields, in order: V gene, D gene, J gene, clone size, CDR3 DNA, CDR3 protein. A D gene is named only where the DNA matches it firmly. Expanded clones are given a class, and other clones once, few, many or no size at all.

V gene: TRBV9
D gene: NA
J gene: TRBJ1-4
clone size: NA
CDR3 DNA: TGTGCCAGCAGCGTGGACATTGCTAATGAAAAACTGTTTTTT
CDR3 protein: CASSVDIANEKLFF

V gene: TRBV6-5
D gene: NA
J gene: TRBJ1-1
clone size: once
CDR3 DNA: TGTGCCAGCACCAAGGGGGGGGCTCGAACTGAAGCTTTCTTT
CDR3 protein: CASTKGGARTEAFF

V gene: TRBV11-2
D gene: NA
J gene: TRBJ1-2
clone size: NA
CDR3 DNA: TGTGCCAGCAGCCGACCCGTGGGAGCTAACTATGGCTACACCTTC
CDR3 protein: CASSRPVGANYGYTF

V gene: TRBV29-1
D gene: NA
J gene: TRBJ1-3
clone size: NA
CDR3 DNA: TGCAGCGTTGCCTTGCGGGGGGCGCTTGGAAACACCATATATTTT
CDR3 protein: CSVALRGALGNTIYF

V gene: TRBV6-2/TRBV6-3
D gene: TRBD2
J gene: TRBJ2-5
clone size: NA
CDR3 DNA: TGTGCCAGCAGTTACCCGTCACCCAGCGGGGGGGCCGGGGAGACCCAGTACTTC
CDR3 protein: CASSYPSPSGGAGETQYF

V gene: TRBV13
D gene: TRBD2
J gene: TRBJ2-1
clone size: NA
CDR3 DNA: TGTGCCAGCAGGAAAGCGGGGGGGCCATTCGAGCAGTTCTTC
CDR3 protein: CASRKAGGPFEQFF

V gene: TRBV3-1/TRBV3-2
D gene: NA
J gene: TRBJ1-2
clone size: NA
CDR3 DNA: TGTGCCAGCAGCCAAGGAGAAGATAACTATGGCTACACCTTC
CDR3 protein: CASSQGEDNYGYTF

V gene: TRBV29-1
D gene: TRBD1
J gene: TRBJ1-5
clone size: NA
CDR3 DNA: TGCAGCGTTAGCACGACAGGGGGCGGTCAGCCCCAGCATTTT
CDR3 protein: CSVSTTGGGQPQHF

V gene: TRBV25-1
D gene: NA
J gene: TRBJ1-4
clone size: NA
CDR3 DNA: TGTGCCAGCAGTGAACTAGGGGGAACTAATGAAAAACTGTTTTTT
CDR3 protein: CASSELGGTNEKLFF

V gene: TRBV27
D gene: TRBD2
J gene: TRBJ2-2
clone size: NA
CDR3 DNA: TGTGCCAGCACTCAACTAGCGACCCAGACCGGGGAGCTGTTTTTT
CDR3 protein: CASTQLATQTGELFF

V gene: TRBV19
D gene: TRBD2
J gene: TRBJ2-1
clone size: NA
CDR3 DNA: TGTGCCAGTAGTATCGGGGGGGCCTACAATGAGCAGTTCTTC
CDR3 protein: CASSIGGAYNEQFF

V gene: TRBV7-9
D gene: NA
J gene: TRBJ2-7
clone size: NA
CDR3 DNA: TGTGCCAGCAGCCCAATCCAGGGGAAAGTAGACGAGCAGTACTTC
CDR3 protein: CASSPIQGKVDEQYF

V gene: TRBV19
D gene: TRBD1
J gene: TRBJ1-1
clone size: NA
CDR3 DNA: TGTGCCAGTAAAGGGGACAGGGTGAACACTGAAGCTTTCTTT
CDR3 protein: CASKGDRVNTEAFF

V gene: TRBV2
D gene: TRBD1
J gene: TRBJ1-5
clone size: NA
CDR3 DNA: TGTGCCAGCAGTGACAGGGGGCGAGATCAGCCCCAGCATTTT
CDR3 protein: CASSDRGRDQPQHF

V gene: TRBV21-1
D gene: NA
J gene: TRBJ2-1
clone size: NA
CDR3 DNA: TGTGCCAGCAGCAAATGTATCGGTTTTTCCTACAATGAGCAGTTCTTC
CDR3 protein: CASSKCIGFSYNEQFF

V gene: TRBV5-1
D gene: NA
J gene: TRBJ2-7
clone size: once
CDR3 DNA: TGCGCCAGCAGCTTGGCGGGGTTGAGCTCCTACGAGCAGTACTTC
CDR3 protein: CASSLAGLSSYEQYF

V gene: TRBV3-1/TRBV3-2
D gene: NA
J gene: TRBJ1-2
clone size: once
CDR3 DNA: TGTGCCAGCAGCCCCAGACAGACTCCAAATTATGGCTACACCTTC
CDR3 protein: CASSPRQTPNYGYTF

V gene: TRBV18
D gene: TRBD1
J gene: TRBJ2-7
clone size: NA
CDR3 DNA: TGTGCCAGCTCACCCCAGGGGGTGAACTACGAGCAGTACTTC
CDR3 protein: CASSPQGVNYEQYF

V gene: TRBV18
D gene: TRBD1
J gene: TRBJ1-2
clone size: NA
CDR3 DNA: TGTGCCAGCTCGGCGGGACAGGGGAACTATGGCTACACCTTC
CDR3 protein: CASSAGQGNYGYTF

V gene: TRBV3-1/TRBV3-2
D gene: NA
J gene: TRBJ2-5
clone size: NA
CDR3 DNA: TGTGCCAGCAGCCAGGACCCGGGGACAAACCAAGAGACCCAGTACTTC
CDR3 protein: CASSQDPGTNQETQYF

V gene: TRBV6-5
D gene: TRBD1
J gene: TRBJ1-3
clone size: NA
CDR3 DNA: TGTGCCAGCAGGGACAGGGGGCGCTTTGGAAACACCATATATTTT
CDR3 protein: CASRDRGRFGNTIYF

V gene: TRBV6-9
D gene: NA
J gene: TRBJ1-2
clone size: NA
CDR3 DNA: TGTGCCAGCAGTCCAGACACTGCCTCGCCGATTAACTATGGCTACACCTTC
CDR3 protein: CASSPDTASPINYGYTF

V gene: TRBV2
D gene: NA
J gene: TRBJ1-5
clone size: few
CDR3 DNA: TGTGCCAGCAGTGGGGCCGATAGCAATCAGCCCCAGCATTTT
CDR3 protein: CASSGADSNQPQHF

V gene: TRBV7-9
D gene: NA
J gene: TRBJ1-6
clone size: NA
CDR3 DNA: TGTGCCAGCAGCTTAGGGAGCTCCTATAATTCACCCCTCCACTTT
CDR3 protein: CASSLGSSYNSPLHF

V gene: TRBV2
D gene: NA
J gene: TRBJ2-7
clone size: NA
CDR3 DNA: TGTGCCAGCAGTGCACAGGGTTACGAGCAGTACTTC
CDR3 protein: CASSAQGYEQYF